This T cell receptor (beta chain) was sequenced for a study of blood T cell repertoires in COVID-19. Method: immunoSEQ multiplex PCR; TCRdb's copy keeps in-frame clones and lacks some. The sample includes approximately 130,000 clones, 70% to 80% seen only once; the top ten take roughly 10%. The CDR3 contains 15 residues. The ends were cut back, 4 bases at V and 5 bases at J, with 14 bases in the middle. CDR1 and CDR2 from the germline V gene are KGHDR and SFDVKD. This receptor was obtained from a human donor in a cohort sampled during active COVID-19. The chain employs TRBV24-1 and TRBJ2-1; no definite D call. Sequencing was done on a sample of peripheral blood. CDR3 region: CATSDPALAHNEQFF. The CDR3 DNA sequence: TGTGCCACCAGTGACCCCGCCTTAGCCCACAATGAGCAGTTCTTC.